Shown below are 14 T cell receptor beta chains from a single sample sequenced in a study of CD8 T cells in Susac syndrome. With random hexamers, reverse transcription was performed on roughly 0.45 to 1 ug of RNA. From the immunoSEQ multiplex PCR reads, TCRdb called clonotypes with MiXCR, one entry per CDR3 protein. The sample has 110,000 or so distinct CDR3 sequences; about 96% are singletons. Specimen: CD4+ T cells from PBMCs. The source is a human donor in good health.

The chain carries TRBV6-1 and TRBJ2-4; weak D call: TRBD1 (6 bases). Germline assignment: CDR1 MNHNS and CDR2 SASEGT. The CDR3 length is 15 residues. V lost 4 bases, J lost 7 bases, and 17 bases lay in between. CDR3 coding DNA: TGTGCCAGCAGTGCTGGGGGCGCCAATTCGAACATTCAGTACTTC. This translates into CASSAGGANSNIQYF.

V is TRBV2 and J is TRBJ1-1; D may be TRBD1 (6 bases). The CDR3 consists of 16 residues. The germline V gene encodes CDR1 SNHLY and CDR2 FYNNEI. V was pared by 6 bases and J by 0 bases, with 17 bases between. DNA for the CDR3: TGTGCCAGCAGGATACAGGGACCCGGGGTGAACACTGAAGCTTTCTTT. Its translation: CASRIQGPGVNTEAFF.

The chain links TRBV2 to TRBJ1-4; unclear D gene. V lost 7 bases to trimming and J lost 2 bases, with 20 bases between them. Germline lookup yields CDR1 SNHLY and CDR2 FYNNEI. The CDR3 extends over 17 amino acids. CDR3 protein: CASTGRDRSSTNEKLFF. The CDR3 DNA reads as TGTGCCAGCACTGGAAGGGATCGTAGTTCGACTAATGAAAAACTGTTTTTT.

This chain links TRBV3-1 with TRBJ2-1; D uncertain. Per the germline V gene, CDR1 is LGHDT and CDR2 is YNNKEL (reference sequence). V was pared by 1 base and J by 0 bases, with 7 bases between. The CDR3 is made up of 15 amino acids. The CDR3: CASSQVTGSYNEQFF. Written as DNA, the CDR3 is TGTGCCAGCAGCCAAGTCACGGGCTCCTACAATGAGCAGTTCTTC.

The chain recombines TRBV20-1 with TRBJ2-7; D is uncertain. Trimming stripped 3 bases from V and 1 base from J, with 10 bases between. CDR1 is DFQATT, CDR2 SNEGSKA, per germline (reference sequence). The CDR3 covers 13 residues. The DNA for the CDR3 is TGCAGTGCTAGGCCCCCGACGTCCTACGAGCAGTACTTC. Its protein product is CSARPPTSYEQYF.

The chain employs TRBV12-3 or TRBV12-4 and TRBJ2-5; possibly TRBD1 for D (6 bases). This CDR3 spans 14 amino acids. The V gene lost 4 bases and the J gene lost 2 bases, with 11 bases spanning the gap. The CDR3 here is CASSWGQRQETQYF. Here the CDR3 DNA reads TGTGCCAGCAGTTGGGGGCAGAGGCAAGAGACCCAGTACTTC.

The chain uses TRBV3-1 and TRBJ2-7; 7 bases fit TRBD1. Germline V gene sequence: CDR1 LGHDT, CDR2 YNNKEL (reference sequence). Unmatched junction bases numbered 9, after V lost 4 bases and J lost 6 bases. CDR3 length: 14 residues. Here the CDR3 reads CASSPIDREREQYF. CDR3 nucleotides: TGTGCCAGCAGCCCGATCGACAGGGAACGCGAGCAGTACTTC.

The chain uses TRBV30 and TRBJ2-7, with a weak D call TRBD2 (6 bases). V was shortened by 4 bases and J by 6 bases, with 25 bases between the two germline ends. CDR1 and CDR2 (germline): GTSNPN, SVGIG (reference sequence). The CDR3 contains 16 residues. CDR3 sequence: CAWTRPWGEGTREQYF. As DNA, the CDR3 is TGTGCCTGGACCCGTCCTTGGGGGGAAGGTACGCGCGAGCAGTACTTC.

The chain joins TRBV29-1 to TRBJ2-7; D uncertain. Trimming removed 7 bases from V and 6 bases from J, with 13 bases in between. The CDR3 loop spans 11 amino acids. The germline V gene encodes CDR1 SQVTM and CDR2 ANQGSEA. CDR3: CSAGKAREQYF. The DNA for the CDR3 is TGCAGCGCAGGAAAGGCACGCGAGCAGTACTTC.

V gene TRBV20-1 combines with J gene TRBJ1-2; 9 positions match TRBD1. The CDR3 is made up of 17 amino acids. Trimming cost V 1 base and J 5 bases; bases outside gene matches: 14. Germline V CDR1 and CDR2: DFQATT, SNEGSKA (reference sequence). The CDR3 DNA follows: TGCAGTGCTAGAGCCAGACCGTCGGGACAGGGTTCTTATGGCTACACCTTC. Residues: CSARARPSGQGSYGYTF.

The V gene is TRBV6-1, the J gene TRBJ2-7, with TRBD2 matching over 14 bases. Trimming removed 6 bases from V and 6 bases from J; junction bases left unmatched: 13. The CDR3 length is 17 residues. Germline V gene lookup returns CDR1 MNHNS and CDR2 SASEGT. The CDR3 DNA is TGTGCCAGCAGCTCCGGGACACCGGGACTAGCGGGGGTCGAGCAGTACTTC. Its protein product is CASSSGTPGLAGVEQYF.

The chain links TRBV29-1 to TRBJ1-2; TRBD1 is a possible D gene (6 bases). V lost 1 base and J 8 bases, leaving 14 bases between the germline ends. Per germline, CDR1 SQVTM and CDR2 ANQGSEA. This CDR3 spans 13 amino acids. The chain's CDR3 is CSVEGGTGSGYTF. For the CDR3, the DNA is TGCAGCGTTGAAGGCGGAACAGGGAGCGGCTACACCTTC.

The chain is built from TRBV5-1 and TRBJ1-1, with D tentatively TRBD1 (5 bases). There are 14 residues in the CDR3. The ends were cut back, 2 bases at V and 0 bases at J, with 8 bases in the middle. CDR1 SGHRS and CDR2 YFSETQ come from the germline V gene. CDR3 nucleotide sequence: TGCGCCAGCAGCTTAGACAGCATGAACACTGAAGCTTTCTTT. It specifies CASSLDSMNTEAFF.

The genes are TRBV25-1 and TRBJ2-1, with a weak D call TRBD2 (5 bases). The CDR3 runs 15 residues. Trimming removed 4 bases at V and 3 bases at J, with 13 bases between. The germline V gene encodes CDR1 MGHDK and CDR2 SYGVNS. CDR3 nucleotide sequence: TGTGCCAGCAGTGCGGACTCTTTGAACTACAATGAGCAGTTCTTC. Its protein product is CASSADSLNYNEQFF.